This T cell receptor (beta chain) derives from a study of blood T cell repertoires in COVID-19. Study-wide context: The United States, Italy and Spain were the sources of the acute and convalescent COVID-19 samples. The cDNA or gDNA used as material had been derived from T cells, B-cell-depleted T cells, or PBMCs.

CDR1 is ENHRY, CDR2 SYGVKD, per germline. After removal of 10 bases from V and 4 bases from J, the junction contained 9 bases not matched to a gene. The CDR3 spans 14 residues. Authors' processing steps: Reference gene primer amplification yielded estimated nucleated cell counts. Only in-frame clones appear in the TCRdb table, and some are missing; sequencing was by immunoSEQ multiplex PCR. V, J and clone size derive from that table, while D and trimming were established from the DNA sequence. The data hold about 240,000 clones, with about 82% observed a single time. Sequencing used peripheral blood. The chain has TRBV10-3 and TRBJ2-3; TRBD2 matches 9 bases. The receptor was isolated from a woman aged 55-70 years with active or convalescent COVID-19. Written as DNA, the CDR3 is TGTGCCACCCGGTTTAGCGGGAGCCCAGATACGCAGTATTTT. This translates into CATRFSGSPDTQYF.